This T cell receptor (beta chain) came from a study of T-cell memory formation after mild COVID-19. MiXCR, applied by TCRdb to the 5' RACE reads, yields one record per CDR3 protein. The data show some 260,000 distinct CDR3 sequences, with about a sixth seen just once and 3.5% held by the top ten. About this clonotype itself: Antigen specificity is unknown.

Study-level results: The main location of contracting CD4+ clones was CM and EM, and that of contracting CD8+ clones was EMRA. Cross-reactive memory appears to have joined, as suggested by some responding clones showing up in pre-infection memory.

The CDR3 consists of 15 residues. Trimming took off 3 bases at V and 0 bases at J, with 9 bases between the two ends. Germline CDR1 reads ENHRY; CDR2 reads SYGVKD. The gene calls are TRBV10-3 and TRBJ1-3; D is undetermined. The TCR comes from a man between 18 and 35 years old who had mild COVID-19 (a few samples of this study predate the infection). Cell type and time point are not known. Specimen: PBMCs or a T cell subset sorted from them (not recorded which). CDR3 sequence: CAISDLLNSGNTIYF. CDR3 nucleotide sequence: TGTGCCATCAGTGACCTCCTCAACTCTGGAAACACCATATATTTT.